Listed here are 5 T cell receptor beta chains from one sample, sequenced in a study of blood T cell repertoires in COVID-19. The assay was immunoSEQ multiplex PCR, and TCRdb's table has in-frame clones only and misses some. The data hold tens of thousands of clones, with 87% observed a single time. The source material was peripheral blood. The receptors stem from a human donor with acute or convalescent COVID-19. The donor label of this sample is uncertain.

The J gene is TRBJ2-1, the V gene TRBV9; 7 nucleotides match TRBD2. Germline values: CDR1 SGDLS, CDR2 YYNGEE. The CDR3 is made up of 14 amino acids. V lost 4 bases and J lost 5; bases outside the gene matches: 6. Here the CDR3 reads CASSRSGSNNEQFF. The CDR3 DNA reads as TGTGCCAGCAGCCGTAGCGGGTCGAACAATGAGCAGTTCTTC. Together with reference TRBV9 and TRBJ2-1, the CDR3 gives the full variable domain: DSGVTQTPKHLITATGQRVTLRCSPRSGDLSVYWYQQSLDQGLQFLIQYYNGEERAKGNILERFSAQQFPDLHSELNLSSLELGDSALYFCASSRSGSNNEQFFGPGTRLTVL.

This clone has more than one count but fewer than ten. The chain couples TRBV19 to TRBJ1-5; no clear D gene. Germline assignment: CDR1 LNHDA and CDR2 SQIVND (reference sequence). V was clipped by 3 bases and J by 3 bases, with 9 bases between them. The CDR3 is 14 amino acids. For the CDR3, the DNA is TGTGCCAGTAGTATTGGGCCGCTCAATCAGCCCCAGCATTTT. Protein: CASSIGPLNQPQHF. The variable domain in full, completed from reference TRBV19 and TRBJ1-5, reads DGGITQSPKYLFRKEGQNVTLSCEQNLNHDAMYWYRQDPGQGLRLIYYSQIVNDFQKGDIAEGYSVSREKKESFPLTVTSAQKNPTAFYLCASSIGPLNQPQHFGDGTRLSIL.

The chain combines TRBV7-2 with TRBJ2-2; the match to TRBD1 covers 12 bases. The J segment lost 4 bases and the V segment lost 2 bases, leaving 5 bases of the junction unmatched. Germline lookup yields CDR1 SGHTA and CDR2 FQGNSA. The CDR3 runs to 17 residues. The CDR3 nucleotides read TGTGCCAGCAGCTTACTCCGGGGACAGGGGGCCACCGGGGAGCTGTTTTTT. It codes for CASSLLRGQGATGELFF.

The genes are TRBV19 and TRBJ1-2, with D possibly TRBD1 on 5 matching bases. This CDR3 is built from 14 residues. Trimming pared 7 bases from V and 2 bases from J, leaving 14 bases between. Germline V CDR1 and CDR2: LNHDA, SQIVND (reference sequence). The CDR3 loop reads CASTPRGVNYGYTF. CDR3 coding DNA: TGTGCCAGTACGCCTCGGGGGGTCAACTATGGCTACACCTTC.

The J gene is TRBJ1-5, the V gene TRBV28, with 9 bases aligning to TRBD1. CDR3 size: 15 residues. CDR1 is MDHEN and CDR2 is SYDVKM in the germline V gene. V shed 3 bases and J 5 bases; nucleotides not matched to a gene: 5. CDR3 region: CASSLGTGIYQPQHF. CDR3 coding DNA: TGTGCCAGCAGTTTGGGGACAGGGATTTATCAGCCCCAGCATTTT.